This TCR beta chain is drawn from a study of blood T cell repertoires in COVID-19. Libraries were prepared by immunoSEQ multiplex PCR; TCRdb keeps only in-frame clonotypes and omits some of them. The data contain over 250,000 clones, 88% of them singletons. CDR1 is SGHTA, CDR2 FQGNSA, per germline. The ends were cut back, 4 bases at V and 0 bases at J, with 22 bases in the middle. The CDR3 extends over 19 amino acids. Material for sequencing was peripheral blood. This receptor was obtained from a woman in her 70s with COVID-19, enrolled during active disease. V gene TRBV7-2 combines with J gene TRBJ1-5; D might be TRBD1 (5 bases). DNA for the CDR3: TGTGCCAGCAGCTCAGGACAAATCAGAGGTCCATATAGCAATCAGCCCCAGCATTTT. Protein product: CASSSGQIRGPYSNQPQHF. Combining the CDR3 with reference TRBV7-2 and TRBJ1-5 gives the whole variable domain GAGVSQSPSNKVTEKGKDVELRCDPISGHTALYWYRQSLGQGLEFLIYFQGNSAPDKSGLPSDRFSAERTGGSVSTLTIQRTQQEDSAVYLCASSSGQIRGPYSNQPQHFGDGTRLSIL.